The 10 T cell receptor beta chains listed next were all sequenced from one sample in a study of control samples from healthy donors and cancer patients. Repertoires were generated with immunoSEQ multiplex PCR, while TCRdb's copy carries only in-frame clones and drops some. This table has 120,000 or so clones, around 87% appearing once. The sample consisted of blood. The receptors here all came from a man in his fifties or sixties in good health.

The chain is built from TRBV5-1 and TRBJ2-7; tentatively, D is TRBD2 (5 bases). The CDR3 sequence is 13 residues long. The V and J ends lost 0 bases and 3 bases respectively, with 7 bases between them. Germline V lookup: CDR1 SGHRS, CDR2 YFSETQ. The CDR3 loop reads CASSLGRDYEQYF. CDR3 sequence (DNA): TGCGCCAGCAGCTTGGGACGGGACTACGAGCAGTACTTC.

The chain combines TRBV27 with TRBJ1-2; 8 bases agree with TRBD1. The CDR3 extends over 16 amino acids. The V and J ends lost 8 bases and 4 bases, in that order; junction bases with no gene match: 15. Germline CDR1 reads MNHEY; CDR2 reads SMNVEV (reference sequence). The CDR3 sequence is CASGITTQGAGYGYTF. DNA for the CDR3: TGTGCCAGCGGGATAACCACTCAGGGGGCTGGCTATGGCTACACCTTC.

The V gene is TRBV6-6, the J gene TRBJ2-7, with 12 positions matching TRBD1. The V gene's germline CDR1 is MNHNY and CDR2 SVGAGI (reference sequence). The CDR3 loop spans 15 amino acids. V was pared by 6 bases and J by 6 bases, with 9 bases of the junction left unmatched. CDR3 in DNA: TGTGCCAGCAGCTCCGGGACAGGGGGCGCGGGCGAGCAGTACTTC. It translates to CASSSGTGGAGEQYF.

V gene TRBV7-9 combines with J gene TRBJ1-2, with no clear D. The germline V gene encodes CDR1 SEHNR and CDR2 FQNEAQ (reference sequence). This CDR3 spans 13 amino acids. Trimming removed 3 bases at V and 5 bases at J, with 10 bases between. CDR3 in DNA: TGTGCCAGCAGCTTGGACGCACTATATGGCTACACCTTC. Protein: CASSLDALYGYTF.

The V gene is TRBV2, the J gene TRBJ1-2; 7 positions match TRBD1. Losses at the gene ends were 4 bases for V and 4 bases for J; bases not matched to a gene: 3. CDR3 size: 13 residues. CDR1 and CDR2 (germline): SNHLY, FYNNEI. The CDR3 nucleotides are TGTGCCAGCAGTGGACAGGGTATCTATGGCTACACCTTC. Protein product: CASSGQGIYGYTF.

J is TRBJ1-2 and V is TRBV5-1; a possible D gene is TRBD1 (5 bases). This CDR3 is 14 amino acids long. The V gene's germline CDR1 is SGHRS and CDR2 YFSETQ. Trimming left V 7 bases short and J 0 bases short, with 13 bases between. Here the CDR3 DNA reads TGCGCCAGCCGCCCGGGGACTACTAACTATGGCTACACCTTC. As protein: CASRPGTTNYGYTF.

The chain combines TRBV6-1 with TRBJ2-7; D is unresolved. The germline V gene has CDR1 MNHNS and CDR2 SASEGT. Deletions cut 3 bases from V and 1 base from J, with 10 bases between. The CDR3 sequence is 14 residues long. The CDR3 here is CASSERTESYEQYF. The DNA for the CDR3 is TGTGCCAGCAGTGAGAGGACCGAATCCTACGAGCAGTACTTC.

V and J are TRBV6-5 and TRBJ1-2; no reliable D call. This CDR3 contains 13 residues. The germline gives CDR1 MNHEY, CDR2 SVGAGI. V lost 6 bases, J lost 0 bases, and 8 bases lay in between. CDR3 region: CASSRIANYGYTF. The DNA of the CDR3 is TGTGCCAGCAGCAGAATCGCTAACTATGGCTACACCTTC.

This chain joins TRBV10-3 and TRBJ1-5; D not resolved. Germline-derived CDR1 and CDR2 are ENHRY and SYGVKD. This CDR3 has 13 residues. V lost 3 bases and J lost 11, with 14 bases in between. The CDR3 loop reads CAISEGQPPTQHF. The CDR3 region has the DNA TGTGCCATCAGTGAAGGGCAGCCACCTACCCAGCATTTT.

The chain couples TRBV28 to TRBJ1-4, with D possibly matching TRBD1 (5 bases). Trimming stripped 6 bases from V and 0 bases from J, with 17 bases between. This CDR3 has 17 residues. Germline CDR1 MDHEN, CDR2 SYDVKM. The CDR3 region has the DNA TGTGCCAGCAGCAGACTCGGGGGACCCCCAACTAATGAAAAACTGTTTTTT. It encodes CASSRLGGPPTNEKLFF.